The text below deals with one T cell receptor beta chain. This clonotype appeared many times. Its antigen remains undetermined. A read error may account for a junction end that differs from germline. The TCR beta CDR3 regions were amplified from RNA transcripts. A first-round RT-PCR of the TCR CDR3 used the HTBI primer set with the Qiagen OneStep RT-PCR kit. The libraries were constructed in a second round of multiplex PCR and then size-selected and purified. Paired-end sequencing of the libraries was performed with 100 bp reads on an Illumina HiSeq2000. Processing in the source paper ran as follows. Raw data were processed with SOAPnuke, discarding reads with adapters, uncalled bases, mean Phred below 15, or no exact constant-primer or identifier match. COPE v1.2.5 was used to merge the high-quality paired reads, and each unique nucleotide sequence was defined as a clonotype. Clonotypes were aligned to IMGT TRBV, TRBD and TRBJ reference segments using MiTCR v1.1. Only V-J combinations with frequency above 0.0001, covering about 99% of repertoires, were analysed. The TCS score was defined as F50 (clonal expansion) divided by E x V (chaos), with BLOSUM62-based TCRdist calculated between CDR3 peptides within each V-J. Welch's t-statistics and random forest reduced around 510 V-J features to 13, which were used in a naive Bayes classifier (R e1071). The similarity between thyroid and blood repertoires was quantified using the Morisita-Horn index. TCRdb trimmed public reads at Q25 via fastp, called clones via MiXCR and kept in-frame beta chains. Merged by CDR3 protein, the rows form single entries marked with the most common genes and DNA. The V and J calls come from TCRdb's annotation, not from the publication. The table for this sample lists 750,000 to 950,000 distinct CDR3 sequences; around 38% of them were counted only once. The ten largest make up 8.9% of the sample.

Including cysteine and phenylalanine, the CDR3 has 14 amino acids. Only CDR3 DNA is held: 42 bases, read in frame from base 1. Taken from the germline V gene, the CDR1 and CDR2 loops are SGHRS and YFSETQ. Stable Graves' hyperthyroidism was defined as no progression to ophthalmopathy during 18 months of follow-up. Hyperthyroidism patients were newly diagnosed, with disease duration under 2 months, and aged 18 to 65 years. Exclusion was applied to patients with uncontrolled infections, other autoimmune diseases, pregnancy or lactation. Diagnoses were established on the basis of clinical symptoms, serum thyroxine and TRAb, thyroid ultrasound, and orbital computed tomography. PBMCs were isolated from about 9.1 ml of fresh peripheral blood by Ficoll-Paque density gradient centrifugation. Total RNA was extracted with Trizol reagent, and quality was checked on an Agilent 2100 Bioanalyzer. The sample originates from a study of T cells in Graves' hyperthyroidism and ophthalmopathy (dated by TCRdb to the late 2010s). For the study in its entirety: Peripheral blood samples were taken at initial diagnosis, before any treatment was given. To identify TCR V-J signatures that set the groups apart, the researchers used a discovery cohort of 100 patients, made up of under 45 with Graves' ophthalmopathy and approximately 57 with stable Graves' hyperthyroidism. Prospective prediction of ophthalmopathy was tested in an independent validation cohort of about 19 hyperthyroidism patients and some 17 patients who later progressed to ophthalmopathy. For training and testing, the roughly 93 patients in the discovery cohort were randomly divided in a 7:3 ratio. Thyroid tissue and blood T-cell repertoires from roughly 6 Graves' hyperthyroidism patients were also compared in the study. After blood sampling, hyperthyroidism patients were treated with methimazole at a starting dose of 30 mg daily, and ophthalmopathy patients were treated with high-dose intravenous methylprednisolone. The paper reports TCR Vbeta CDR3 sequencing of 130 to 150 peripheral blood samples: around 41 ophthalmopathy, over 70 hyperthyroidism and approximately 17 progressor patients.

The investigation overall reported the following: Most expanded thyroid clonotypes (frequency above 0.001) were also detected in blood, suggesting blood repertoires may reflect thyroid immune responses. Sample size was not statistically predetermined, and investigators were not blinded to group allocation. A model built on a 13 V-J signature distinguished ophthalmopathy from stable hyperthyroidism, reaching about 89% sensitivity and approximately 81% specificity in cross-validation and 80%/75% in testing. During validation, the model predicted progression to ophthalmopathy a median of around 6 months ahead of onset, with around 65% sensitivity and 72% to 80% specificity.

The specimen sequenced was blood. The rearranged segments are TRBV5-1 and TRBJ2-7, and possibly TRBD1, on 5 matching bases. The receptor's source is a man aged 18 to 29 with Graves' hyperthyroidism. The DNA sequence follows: TGTGCCAGCAGCTTAGGAGACAGATCCTACGAGCAGTACTTC. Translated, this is CASSLGDRSYEQYF.